Sequencing of this T cell receptor (beta chain) was carried out in a study of T cell responses to AZD1222 COVID-19 vaccine (dated by TCRdb to the early 2020s). Study-wide context: A total of approximately 240 trial participants underwent TCR sequencing, of whom 207 received two doses of AZD1222 and roughly 25 received two doses of the MenACWY control vaccine. Enrollment into the trials was organized by age into subgroups of 18-55, 56-69 and 70-plus years, and those subgroups contained around 150, 28 and 57 TCR-sequenced participants, respectively.

Points on this clone: The antigen it recognizes is unknown. No base quality values were provided; no much bigger clone lies one nucleotide off.

Explained via the paper, the time point label denotes: about 28 days (+/-7) after the second vaccine dose. Because spike-specific TCR depth and breadth did not differ between the two schedules, AZD1222 recipients who got a second dose at roughly 4 weeks were pooled with those who got a second dose at roughly 12 weeks. Vaccinee samples were obtained from the UK trials COV001 and COV002, which included a single-blind randomized controlled phase 2/3 trial of AZD1222 (ChAdOx1 nCoV-19) in healthy adults. Trial participant PBMC samples were collected at day 0 and day 28 after the second dose for TCRbeta chain sequencing. Broad study findings and their caveats: Only a handful of AZD1222 recipients were SARS-CoV-2 seropositive at baseline, limiting conclusions about previously exposed vaccinees. After two AZD1222 doses, spike-specific TCR breadth and depth were significantly higher than at day 0 and than in MenACWY recipients. In the small 56-69-year group, the increase in depth fell short of significance, most likely because of low power. CD4 TCRs associated with the vaccine covered the entire spike protein, and the dominant responses were in regions 160-218 and 743-854. Reportedly, almost half of the unique spike-specific TCRs recognized epitopes lying outside the regions that are mutated in the B.1.351 and B.1.1.7 variants. Participants were mostly white British and included more females than males, and it was suggested by the authors that clonal diversity may have been underestimated. No day 14 peak-response samples were available, so repertoires were characterized only after the peak T cell response.

The CDR3 regions of human TCRbeta chains were subjected to immunosequencing. In the authors' own workflow: TCRs in the repertoires were compared against a reference library of SARS-CoV-2-specific TCRs that had been generated with the MIRA antigen-specificity platform. Breadth was defined as the fraction of unique TCRs that were SARS-CoV-2-associated. Depth was defined as the fraction of total T cells that were SARS-CoV-2-associated. Each spike-specific TCR was assigned to its reactive spike region and to a CD4 or CD8 class using the MIRA data. Log10-transformed breadth and depth values were compared by one-way ANOVA with Sidak's multiple comparisons tests. Sourced from immuneACCESS, this table was stored by TCRdb with only in-frame sequences that have V and J called. A share of the clones is absent; for the studies checked, an unresolved V gene accounts for under half, and the remainder has no known explanation. The V and J calls and clone size were taken over from that table, and D and trimming were inferred from the DNA. A total of about 120,000 clones appear in this sample, roughly 86% of them only once. The ten largest clonotypes hold roughly 18% of the sample.

This receptor was obtained from an adult who received the AZD1222 COVID-19 vaccine. The sample here was peripheral blood, taken 28 days after the second AZD1222 dose.

The base sequence is TGTGCCAGCAGTTCATATCGGAGCTCCCTAGGTGCCGAGCAGTACTTC. Its amino acids are CASSSYRSSLGAEQYF. The chain joins TRBV13 to TRBJ2-7, with the D gene not confidently named. Measured from the cysteine to the phenylalanine, the CDR3 is 16 residues long. The sequence is cut down to CDR3 DNA, 48 bases in frame from base 1. Cut back by 6 bases and 6 bases, the V and J ends lie 24 bases apart. CDR1 and CDR2 are drawn from the germline V gene (reference sequence): PRHDT, FYEKMQ.